These 31 T cell receptor beta chains share one sample of origin, sequenced in a study of glioma-infiltrating T cells after dendritic cell vaccination. Repertoires were generated with immunoSEQ multiplex PCR, while TCRdb's copy carries only in-frame clones and drops some. Of more than 85,000 clones in the sample, over 65% are singletons; the top ten hold 2.5% to 3%. The material sequenced was blood, taken before dendritic cell vaccination. These receptors all stem from a human donor with glioblastoma.

This sequence joins TRBV6-5 and TRBJ1-5; TRBD1 might be the D (5 bases). V lost 6 bases and J 5 bases, leaving 14 bases between the germline ends. The CDR3 sequence is 14 residues long. CDR1 MNHEY and CDR2 SVGAGI come from the germline V gene. The CDR3 DNA sequence: TGTGCCAGCAGCCCGGGGGGTACCCATCAGCCCCAGCATTTT. Translation gives CASSPGGTHQPQHF.

CDR3: CASSRQGYSYNEQFF. The DNA of the CDR3 is TGTGCCAGTAGCCGACAGGGCTACTCCTACAATGAGCAGTTCTTC. The chain employs TRBV19 and TRBJ2-1, with TRBD1 identical over 7 bases. This CDR3 contains 15 residues. Germline V CDR1 and CDR2: LNHDA, SQIVND (reference sequence). Losses at the gene ends were 6 bases for V and 0 bases for J; bases not matched to a gene: 5. The variable domain in full, with the rest retrieved from reference TRBV19 and TRBJ2-1, is DGGITQSPKYLFRKEGQNVTLSCEQNLNHDAMYWYRQDPGQGLRLIYYSQIVNDFQKGDIAEGYSVSREKKESFPLTVTSAQKNPTAFYLCASSRQGYSYNEQFFGPGTRLTVL.

The chain carries TRBV5-8 and TRBJ1-4; TRBD1 matches 8 bases. V was pared by 4 bases and J by 3 bases, with 5 bases of the junction left unmatched. CDR3 size: 15 residues. Germline V gene data show CDR1 as SGHTS and CDR2 as YDEGEE. CDR3 sequence: CASSLRDRSNEKLFF. CDR3 nucleotides: TGTGCCAGCAGCCTAAGGGACAGGTCTAATGAAAAACTGTTTTTT.

The chain employs TRBV7-2 and TRBJ2-7; 14 bases map to TRBD2. The trim removed 2 bases at V and 0 bases at J, leaving 9 bases unmatched. The CDR3 has 19 residues. CDR1 and CDR2 (germline): SGHTA, FQGNSA. The CDR3 reads CASSLRGTSGSGSSYEQYF. In DNA form, the CDR3 reads TGTGCCAGCAGCTTAAGGGGGACTAGCGGGAGTGGGAGCTCCTACGAGCAGTACTTC.

The chain is built from TRBV11-1 and TRBJ2-3, with 11 bases matching TRBD2. Per germline, CDR1 SGHAT and CDR2 FQDESV (reference sequence). Germline trimming cut 1 base from V and 8 bases from J; bases unmatched to any gene: 11. The length of the CDR3 is 17 residues. The CDR3 sequence: CASSLELPTGLAGTQYF. The CDR3, as DNA: TGTGCCAGCAGCTTAGAGTTACCAACCGGACTAGCGGGTACGCAGTATTTT.

The CDR3 DNA is TGTGCCAGCAGCCCTATCGGGGGGGAGCTGTTTTTT. It encodes CASSPIGGELFF. The rearrangement uses TRBV5-4 and TRBJ2-2; unclear D gene. The CDR3 is 12 amino acids. V was clipped by 4 bases and J by 8 bases, with 9 bases between them. Per germline, CDR1 SGHNT and CDR2 YYREEE (reference sequence).

V usage is TRBV25-1 and J usage is TRBJ1-2; D is undetermined. CDR3 length equals 11 residues. The V and J ends lost 6 bases and 4 bases respectively, with 6 bases between them. Germline V gene data show CDR1 as MGHDK and CDR2 as SYGVNS. CDR3: CASREGYGYTF. CDR3 in DNA: TGTGCCAGCAGGGAGGGCTATGGCTACACCTTC.

The chain is built from TRBV10-3 and TRBJ2-1; 9 bases are a match to TRBD2. J gave up 6 bases and V 4 bases, and 7 bases lay outside the gene matches. Germline V lookup: CDR1 ENHRY, CDR2 SYGVKD. This CDR3 spans 15 amino acids. CDR3 bases: TGTGCCATCAGTGGCCGAGCGGGGGGCTCCAATGAGCAGTTCTTC. Amino acids: CAISGRAGGSNEQFF.

The chain carries TRBV7-2 and TRBJ2-5; possible D gene TRBD2, 6 bases. This CDR3 contains 14 residues. Trimming took 4 bases from V and 6 from J, leaving 15 bases between them. Germline V gene data show CDR1 as SGHTA and CDR2 as FQGNSA. CDR3: CASSSLGTGKTQYF. The DNA of the CDR3 is TGTGCCAGCAGCTCACTCGGGACTGGGAAGACCCAGTACTTC. Based on the CDR3 plus reference TRBV7-2 and TRBJ2-5, the full variable domain is GAGVSQSPSNKVTEKGKDVELRCDPISGHTALYWYRQSLGQGLEFLIYFQGNSAPDKSGLPSDRFSAERTGGSVSTLTIQRTQQEDSAVYLCASSSLGTGKTQYFGPGTRLLVL.

The chain recombines TRBV2 with TRBJ2-5, with TRBD2 as a possible D gene (5 bases). Trimming removed 5 bases at V and 7 bases at J, with 14 bases between. The CDR3 extends over 13 amino acids. Germline V lookup: CDR1 SNHLY, CDR2 FYNNEI. The CDR3, as DNA: TGTGCCAGCAGTTTCGCTCCCGAGGGGACCCAGTACTTC. This gives the protein CASSFAPEGTQYF.

The genes are TRBV7-2 and TRBJ2-4; tentatively, D is TRBD2 (6 bases). The germline gives CDR1 SGHTA, CDR2 FQGNSA. With 0 bases removed from V and 0 bases from J, the gap between germline ends came to 15 bases. There are 18 residues in the CDR3. The CDR3 DNA sequence: TGTGCCAGCAGCTTAGCGGGCGCGGGAACCCTAGCCAAAAACATTCAGTACTTC. It yields the protein CASSLAGAGTLAKNIQYF.

The rearrangement uses TRBV29-1 and TRBJ1-4; 8 bases match TRBD1. The CDR3 spans 15 residues. CDR1 SQVTM and CDR2 ANQGSEA come from the germline V gene. The V gene end was trimmed by 6 bases and the J gene end by 13 bases; junction bases not matched to a gene: 19. CDR3 nucleotide sequence: TGCAGCGTCCAACCTATACAGGGGGATTTGAGGGGACTGTTTTTT. Its protein product is CSVQPIQGDLRGLFF.

CDR3 residues: CATARGIYGYTF. The CDR3 bases are TGTGCGACAGCAAGGGGAATCTATGGCTACACCTTC. The chain recombines TRBV6-1 with TRBJ1-2, with D possibly matching TRBD1 (5 bases). Germline lookup yields CDR1 MNHNS and CDR2 SASEGT. The CDR3 is 12 residues long.

The chain is built from TRBV28 and TRBJ2-7; 9 positions agree with TRBD1. CDR3 size: 16 residues. Germline assignment: CDR1 MDHEN and CDR2 SYDVKM. Trimming took 4 bases from V and 1 from J; bases not matched to a gene: 8. CDR3 amino acids: CASSSPGQGSSYEQYF. CDR3 coding DNA: TGTGCCAGCAGTTCCCCCGGACAGGGGTCGTCCTACGAGCAGTACTTC.

This clone was found once. This chain uses TRBV4-2 with TRBJ2-7, with 7 positions matching TRBD1. The CDR3 has 14 amino acids. The V and J ends lost 1 base and 3 bases, in that order; junction bases with no gene match: 3. The V gene's germline CDR1 is LGHNA and CDR2 YNFKEQ. CDR3 residues: CASSQVGTDYEQYF. The CDR3 DNA follows: TGTGCCAGCAGCCAAGTGGGGACAGACTACGAGCAGTACTTC.

V usage is TRBV7-9 and J usage is TRBJ1-1; the match to TRBD1 covers 7 bases. V lost 4 bases and J lost 1; bases outside the gene matches: 9. The CDR3 runs to 16 residues. Germline CDR1 is SEHNR and CDR2 is FQNEAQ (reference sequence). CDR3 region: CASSSRQGLKNTEAFF. In DNA form, the CDR3 reads TGTGCCAGCAGCTCTCGACAGGGTCTCAAGAACACTGAAGCTTTCTTT.

The DNA of the CDR3 is TGTGCCAGTAGTATAGATCAGGGAGGAGTCGCCGTAGATACGCAGTATTTT. Its protein is CASSIDQGGVAVDTQYF. The rearrangement uses TRBV19 and TRBJ2-3, with D possibly matching TRBD2 (6 bases). CDR1 LNHDA and CDR2 SQIVND come from the germline V gene (reference sequence). Deletions cut 0 bases from V and 5 bases from J, with 18 bases between. CDR3 length equals 17 residues.

The chain joins TRBV6-5 to TRBJ2-1; possibly TRBD1 for D (5 bases). The CDR3 contains 14 residues. Germline V gene lookup returns CDR1 MNHEY and CDR2 SVGAGI. V was clipped by 5 bases and J by 0 bases, with 8 bases between them. CDR3 sequence: CASSRGSSYNEQFF. CDR3 nucleotides: TGTGCCAGCAGTAGGGGTAGCTCCTACAATGAGCAGTTCTTC.

V is TRBV11-2 and J is TRBJ2-1; 14 bases line up with TRBD2. The length of the CDR3 is 17 residues. The V gene end was trimmed by 1 base and the J gene end by 7 bases; junction bases not matched to a gene: 6. Germline assignment: CDR1 SGHAT and CDR2 FQNNGV. The CDR3 DNA reads TGTGCCAGCAGCTTAGCGACTAGCGGGGGGGCCAGGAATGAGCAGTTCTTC. Translating it yields CASSLATSGGARNEQFF.

The chain is built from TRBV7-9 and TRBJ1-5, with D perhaps matching TRBD1 (5 bases). The CDR3 is 15 residues long. V was pared by 1 base and J by 1 base, with 8 bases between. Germline values: CDR1 SEHNR, CDR2 FQNEAQ (reference sequence). Here the CDR3 reads CASSLGRQSNQPQHF. As DNA, the CDR3 is TGTGCCAGCAGCTTAGGGAGACAGAGCAATCAGCCCCAGCATTTT.

The chain uses TRBV6-5 and TRBJ1-1, with 9 positions matching TRBD1. CDR1 is MNHEY, CDR2 SVGAGI, per germline. J gave up 11 bases and V 5 bases, and 12 bases lay outside the gene matches. CDR3 size: 14 residues. The DNA of the CDR3 is TGTGCCAGCAGTACCCGGGACAGGGAGGTACGGGCTTTCTTT. This sequence encodes CASSTRDREVRAFF.

DNA for the CDR3: TGCGCCAGCAGCTTGGCCGAGTTGAGCAATCAGCCCCAGCATTTT. Its translation: CASSLAELSNQPQHF. The chain uses TRBV5-1 and TRBJ1-5; D gene unclear. The V and J ends lost 0 bases and 1 base respectively, with 8 bases between them. This CDR3 region has 15 residues. CDR1 is SGHRS, CDR2 YFSETQ, per germline.

The genes are TRBV7-3 and TRBJ2-7; 7 bases are shared with TRBD2. CDR3 size: 20 residues. V was pared by 0 bases and J by 2 bases, with 19 bases of the junction left unmatched. Germline loops: CDR1 SGHTA, CDR2 FQGTGA. The CDR3 nucleotides are TGTGCCAGCAGCTTAACGGGGCGCCTTGGCGGGGGTACCGAAGCCTACGAGCAGTACTTC. This gives the protein CASSLTGRLGGGTEAYEQYF.

The gene calls are TRBV5-4 and TRBJ2-1; 9 nucleotides align to TRBD2. The CDR3 is made up of 14 amino acids. Germline-derived CDR1 and CDR2 are SGHNT and YYREEE (reference sequence). V shed 4 bases, J shed 6 bases, and the junction held 5 bases outside the gene matches. In DNA, the CDR3 is TGTGCCAGCAGCCCCGGGACTAGCAGCAATGAGCAGTTCTTC. This encodes CASSPGTSSNEQFF.

This clone was detected once. The chain combines TRBV11-3 with TRBJ2-7; maybe TRBD1 (7 bases). The length of the CDR3 is 14 residues. Germline V gene sequence: CDR1 SGHNT, CDR2 YENEEA. V was trimmed by 5 bases and J by 5 bases, leaving 16 bases between them. CDR3 amino acids: CASSRGQWGDEQYF. CDR3 DNA: TGTGCCAGCAGCCGGGGACAGTGGGGGGACGAGCAGTACTTC. The full variable domain, completed using reference TRBV11-3 and TRBJ2-7, is EAGVVQSPRYKIIEKKQPVAFWCNPISGHNTLYWYLQNLGQGPELLIRYENEEAVDDSQLPKDRFSAERLKGVDSTLKIQPAELGDSAVYLCASSRGQWGDEQYFGPGTRLTVT.

The sample holds one count of this clone. The rearrangement joins TRBV5-1 to TRBJ2-2, with TRBD1 matching over 9 bases. Germline loops: CDR1 SGHRS, CDR2 YFSETQ. V trimming: 0 bases; J trimming: 6 bases; junction bases outside the gene matches: 6. This CDR3 comprises 16 residues. The chain's CDR3 is CASSLDGTGRPGELFF. The CDR3 bases are TGCGCCAGCAGCTTGGATGGGACAGGGCGGCCCGGGGAGCTGTTTTTT. The variable domain in full, completed from reference TRBV5-1 and TRBJ2-2, reads KAGVTQTPRYLIKTRGQQVTLSCSPISGHRSVSWYQQTPGQGLQFLFEYFSETQRNKGNFPGRFSGRQFSNSRSEMNVSTLELGDSALYLCASSLDGTGRPGELFFGEGSRLTVL.

CDR3 DNA sequence: TGTGCCAGCTCGCTTAGCGATGAGACAGATACGCAGTATTTT. Its translation: CASSLSDETDTQYF. The V and J genes are TRBV6-5 and TRBJ2-3; possible D gene TRBD2, 5 bases. The CDR3 is 14 residues long. Trimming pared 8 bases from V and 3 bases from J, leaving 15 bases between. CDR1 and CDR2 (germline): MNHEY, SVGAGI.

J is TRBJ1-1 and V is TRBV6-5; no firm D call. The germline V gene encodes CDR1 MNHEY and CDR2 SVGAGI. CDR3 length: 14 residues. The V end lost 7 bases, the J end lost 4 bases, and 16 bases lay between the germline ends. The CDR3 DNA follows: TGTGCCAGCACCGGTAGCATAGGAATCACTGAAGCTTTCTTT. It yields the protein CASTGSIGITEAFF.

J is TRBJ2-5 and V is TRBV5-1; 9 bases align to TRBD1. V dropped 3 bases and J dropped 5; count of bases not matched to a gene: 8. Germline CDR1 SGHRS, CDR2 YFSETQ. The CDR3 sequence is 15 residues long. The CDR3 region has the DNA TGCGCCAGCAGCTGGGGACAGGGAGTGACGGAGACCCAGTACTTC. It is translated as CASSWGQGVTETQYF.

The chain couples TRBV6-6 to TRBJ1-3; no firm D call. Trimming took off 8 bases at V and 4 bases at J, with 18 bases between the two ends. CDR1 and CDR2 from the germline V gene are MNHNY and SVGAGI (reference sequence). This CDR3 has 15 residues. The CDR3 here is CASLLGEEAGNTIYF. The DNA for the CDR3 is TGTGCCAGCCTGCTCGGGGAGGAAGCCGGAAACACCATATATTTT.

The chain uses TRBV27 and TRBJ2-3; D unresolved. Deletions cut 10 bases from V and 4 bases from J, with 9 bases between. This CDR3 spans 11 amino acids. Germline V gives CDR1 MNHEY, CDR2 SMNVEV (reference sequence). CDR3 DNA sequence: TGTGCCACCACCCAGGCAGATACGCAGTATTTT. It yields the protein CATTQADTQYF.